The entry below describes one TCR beta chain. Its antigen target is currently unknown. No per-base quality is available; no much larger clone lies one base away. This sample is part of a study of blood T cell repertoires in COVID-19 (dated by TCRdb to about 2020). Regarding the research as a whole: Samples from collaborators originated in the United States, Italy and Spain and spanned both the acute and convalescent phases of COVID-19. The prospective study material was composed of cDNA or gDNA derived from T cells, B-cell-depleted T cells, or PBMCs. The dataset comprised deeply sampled blood TCRbeta repertoires from subjects exposed to, actively infected with, or recovered from COVID-19. The repertoires were released in a freely available public database intended as a resource for research on the immune response to SARS-CoV-2. The samples were drawn from the first 160 participants of the ongoing ImmuneRACE study and from some 1,300 subjects provided by 6 global collaborators. Nearly every sample came with metadata listing a de-identified subject ID, COVID-19 status, age in years and sex. Where available, HLA class I and class II types were taken from metadata supplied by the sample provider and were not determined by assay-based typing.

TCRbeta CDR3 regions were amplified from genomic DNA using the immunoSEQ Assay, a bias-controlled multiplex PCR. As for the authors' bioinformatics: Within the assay, amplification of reference gene primers was used to estimate how many nucleated cells each sample contained. To quantify the absolute abundance of each unique TCRbeta CDR3 rearrangement, sequence reads were collapsed and filtered. For each sample, productive Simpson clonality was calculated by taking the square root of Simpson's diversity index across productive rearrangements. TCRdb's version of the immuneACCESS table is confined to in-frame rearrangements and falls short of the full clone set. An unresolved V gene accounts for under half of the shortfall where checked; the remainder is of unknown origin. Clone size and the V and J calls come from that table; the DNA yielded D and trimming. This sample lists a few hundred thousand clones; 80% to 90% were detected once. The leading ten clones occupy roughly 4% of the sample.

Enrolling through a virtual design, the prospective study's participants ranged in age from about 18 to 89 years and lived across roughly 23 United States geographic areas. In the prospective study, cohorts were assigned on the basis of participant-reported clinical history obtained from a screening survey and a study questionnaire. For ImmuneRACE Cohort 3, a participant was defined as recovered based on two consecutive negative NP/OP PCR tests, clearance by a healthcare professional, or resolution of symptoms. Each participant in the prospective study had whole blood, serum and a nasopharyngeal or oropharyngeal swab collected by mobile phlebotomists. Participants in the prospective study had the option to provide additional blood draws and questionnaires over a roughly 2-month period. Prospective study blood samples were shipped either frozen or at room temperature before DNA extraction. The CDR3 holds 16 amino acids from the cysteine to the phenylalanine. Here the CDR3 DNA is all that survives: 48 bases in frame from base 1. Taken from the germline V gene (reference sequence), the CDR1 and CDR2 loops are SEHNR and FQNEAQ. Trimming costs V 1 base and J 7 bases, and their ends lie 17 bases apart.

General conclusions and limits of the study: The amount of clinical and demographic metadata varied by source and participant and was provided uncurated.

The V gene is TRBV7-9 and the J gene is TRBJ2-1; TRBD2 is possibly the D segment (6 matching bases). The sequencing input was PBMCs or T cells enriched from blood (not recorded which). The receptor comes from a woman in her twenties or thirties who had recovered from COVID-19. CDR3 loop: CASSLVSAGLWNEQFF. The DNA sequence is TGTGCCAGCAGCTTAGTCTCGGCGGGATTGTGGAATGAGCAGTTCTTC.